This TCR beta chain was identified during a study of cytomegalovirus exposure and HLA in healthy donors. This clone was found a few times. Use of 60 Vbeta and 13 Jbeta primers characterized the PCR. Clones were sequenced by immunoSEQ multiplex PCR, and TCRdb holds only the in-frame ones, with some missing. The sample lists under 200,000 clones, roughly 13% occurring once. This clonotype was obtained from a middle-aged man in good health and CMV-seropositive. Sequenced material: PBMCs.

The CDR3 DNA follows: TGTGCCAGCAGCTTACCAGGGCCTAACTATGGCTACACCTTC. Translation gives CASSLPGPNYGYTF. The chain links TRBV7-8 to TRBJ1-2, with D possibly being TRBD1 (5 bases). CDR3 length: 14 amino acids. The germline CDR1 and CDR2 sequences are SGHVS and FQNEAQ. V lost 2 bases and J 0 bases, leaving 7 bases between the germline ends.